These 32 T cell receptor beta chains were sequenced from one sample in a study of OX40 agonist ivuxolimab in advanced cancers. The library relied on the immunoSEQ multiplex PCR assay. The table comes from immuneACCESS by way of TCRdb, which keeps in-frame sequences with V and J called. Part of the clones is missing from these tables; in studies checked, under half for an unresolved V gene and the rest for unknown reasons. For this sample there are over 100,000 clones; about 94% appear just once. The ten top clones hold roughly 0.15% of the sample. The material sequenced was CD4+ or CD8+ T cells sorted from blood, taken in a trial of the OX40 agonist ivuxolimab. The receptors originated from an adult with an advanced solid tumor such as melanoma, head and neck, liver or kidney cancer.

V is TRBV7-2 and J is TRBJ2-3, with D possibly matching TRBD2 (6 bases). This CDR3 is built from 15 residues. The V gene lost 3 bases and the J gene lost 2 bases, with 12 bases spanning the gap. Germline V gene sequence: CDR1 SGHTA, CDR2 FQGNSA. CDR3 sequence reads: CASSLWRDSTDTQYF. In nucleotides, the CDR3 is TGTGCCAGCAGCTTGTGGCGGGACTCCACAGATACGCAGTATTTT.

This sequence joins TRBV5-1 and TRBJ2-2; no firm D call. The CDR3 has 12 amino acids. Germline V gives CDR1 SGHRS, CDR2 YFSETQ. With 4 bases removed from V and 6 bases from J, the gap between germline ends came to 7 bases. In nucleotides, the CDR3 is TGCGCCAGCAGCCTCCTGGCCGGGGAGCTGTTTTTT. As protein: CASSLLAGELFF. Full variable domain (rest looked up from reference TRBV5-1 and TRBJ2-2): KAGVTQTPRYLIKTRGQQVTLSCSPISGHRSVSWYQQTPGQGLQFLFEYFSETQRNKGNFPGRFSGRQFSNSRSEMNVSTLELGDSALYLCASSLLAGELFFGEGSRLTVL.

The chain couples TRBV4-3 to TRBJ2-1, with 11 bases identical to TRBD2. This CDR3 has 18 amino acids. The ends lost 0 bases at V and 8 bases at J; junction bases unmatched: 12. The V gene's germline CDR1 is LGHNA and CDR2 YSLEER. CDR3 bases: TGCGCCAGCAGCCAAGATAAGGTTAGCGGGAGGGCGGCCGATGAGCAGTTCTTC. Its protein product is CASSQDKVSGRAADEQFF.

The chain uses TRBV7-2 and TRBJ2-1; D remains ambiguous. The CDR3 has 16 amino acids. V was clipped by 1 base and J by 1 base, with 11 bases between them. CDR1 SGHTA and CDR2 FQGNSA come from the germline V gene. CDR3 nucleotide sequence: TGTGCCAGCAGCTTAGATCGTGTTGGGTCCTACAATGAGCAGTTCTTC. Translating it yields CASSLDRVGSYNEQFF.

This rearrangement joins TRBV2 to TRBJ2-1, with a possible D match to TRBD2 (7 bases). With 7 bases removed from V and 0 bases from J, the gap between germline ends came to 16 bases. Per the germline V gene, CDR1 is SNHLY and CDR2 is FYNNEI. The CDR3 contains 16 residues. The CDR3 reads CASTARGGSSYNEQFF. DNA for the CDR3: TGTGCCAGCACCGCAAGGGGGGGTAGCTCCTACAATGAGCAGTTCTTC.

CDR3 nucleotide sequence: TGTGCCAGCAGAGAGGCTGGCGACAGGAATGAAAAACTGTTTTTT. This sequence encodes CASREAGDRNEKLFF. The chain employs TRBV28 and TRBJ1-4, with TRBD1 as a possible D gene (6 bases). The V gene's germline CDR1 is MDHEN and CDR2 SYDVKM. The V gene lost 6 bases and the J gene lost 5 bases, with 16 bases spanning the gap. CDR3 size: 15 residues.

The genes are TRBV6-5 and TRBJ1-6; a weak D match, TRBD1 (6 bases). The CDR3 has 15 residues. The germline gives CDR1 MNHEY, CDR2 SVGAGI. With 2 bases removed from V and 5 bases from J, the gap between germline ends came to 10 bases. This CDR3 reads CASSYRQGNNSPLHF. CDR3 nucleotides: TGTGCCAGCAGTTACCGGCAGGGGAATAATTCACCCCTCCACTTT.

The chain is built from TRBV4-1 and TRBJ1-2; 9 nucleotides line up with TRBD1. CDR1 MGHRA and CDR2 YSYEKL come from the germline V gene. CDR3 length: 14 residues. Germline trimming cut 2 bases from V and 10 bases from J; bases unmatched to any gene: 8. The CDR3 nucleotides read TGCGCCAGCAGCCAACCCGGGACAGGGATCTTCTACACCTTC. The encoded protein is CASSQPGTGIFYTF.

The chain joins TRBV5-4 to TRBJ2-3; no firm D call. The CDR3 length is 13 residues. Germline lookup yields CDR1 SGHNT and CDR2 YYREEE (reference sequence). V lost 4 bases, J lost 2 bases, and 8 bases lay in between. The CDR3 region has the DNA TGTGCCAGCAGCCGCGCGCCCACAGATACGCAGTATTTT. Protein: CASSRAPTDTQYF.

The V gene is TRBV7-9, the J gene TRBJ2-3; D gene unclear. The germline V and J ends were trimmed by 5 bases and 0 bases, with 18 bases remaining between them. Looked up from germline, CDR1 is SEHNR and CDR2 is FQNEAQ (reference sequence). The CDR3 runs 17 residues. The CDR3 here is CASSPPFRHHSTDTQYF. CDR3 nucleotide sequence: TGTGCCAGCAGCCCCCCCTTTAGGCACCACAGCACAGATACGCAGTATTTT. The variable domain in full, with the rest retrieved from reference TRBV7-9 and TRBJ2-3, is DTGVSQNPRHKITKRGQNVTFRCDPISEHNRLYWYRQTLGQGPEFLTYFQNEAQLEKSRLLSDRFSAERPKGSFSTLEIQRTEQGDSAMYLCASSPPFRHHSTDTQYFGPGTRLTVL.

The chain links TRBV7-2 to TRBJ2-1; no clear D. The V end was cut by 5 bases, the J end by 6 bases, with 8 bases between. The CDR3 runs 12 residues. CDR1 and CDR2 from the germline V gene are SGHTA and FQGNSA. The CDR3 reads CASSPQRNEQFF. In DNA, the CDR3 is TGTGCCAGCAGCCCACAGCGCAATGAGCAGTTCTTC.

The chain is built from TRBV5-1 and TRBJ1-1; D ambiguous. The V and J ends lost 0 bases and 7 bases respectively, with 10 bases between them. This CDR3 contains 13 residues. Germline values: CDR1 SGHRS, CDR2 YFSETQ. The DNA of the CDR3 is TGCGCCAGCAGCTTGGAGGTGAGCAATGAAGCTTTCTTT. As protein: CASSLEVSNEAFF.

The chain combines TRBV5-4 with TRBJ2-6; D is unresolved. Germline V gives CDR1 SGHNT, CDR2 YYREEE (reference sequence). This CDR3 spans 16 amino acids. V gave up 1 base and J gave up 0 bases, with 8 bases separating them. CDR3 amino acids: CASSLIGISGANVLTF. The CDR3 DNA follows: TGTGCCAGCAGCTTGATAGGGATCTCTGGGGCCAACGTCCTGACTTTC.

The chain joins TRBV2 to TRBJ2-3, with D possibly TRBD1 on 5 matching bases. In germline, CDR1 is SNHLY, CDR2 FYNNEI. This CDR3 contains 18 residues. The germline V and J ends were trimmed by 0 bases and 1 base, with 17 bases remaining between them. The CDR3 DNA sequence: TGTGCCAGCAGTGAAGCGAATGGACACGGGTTGGGCACAGATACGCAGTATTTT. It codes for CASSEANGHGLGTDTQYF.

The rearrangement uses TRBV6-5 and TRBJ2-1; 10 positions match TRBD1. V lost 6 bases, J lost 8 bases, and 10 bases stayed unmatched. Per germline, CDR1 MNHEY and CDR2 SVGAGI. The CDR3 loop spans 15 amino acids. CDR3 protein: CASSKTGGGGYEQFF. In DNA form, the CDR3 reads TGTGCCAGCAGCAAGACAGGGGGCGGGGGTTATGAGCAGTTCTTC.

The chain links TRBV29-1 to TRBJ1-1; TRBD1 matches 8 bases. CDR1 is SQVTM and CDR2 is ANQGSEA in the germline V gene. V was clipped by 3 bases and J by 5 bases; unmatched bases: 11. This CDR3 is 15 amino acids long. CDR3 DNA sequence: TGCAGCGTTGACAAAGGACAGGGAGTTTTGACTGAAGCTTTCTTT. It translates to CSVDKGQGVLTEAFF. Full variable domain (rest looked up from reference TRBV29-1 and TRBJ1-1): SAVISQKPSRDICQRGTSLTIQCQVDSQVTMMFWYRQQPGQSLTLIATANQGSEATYESGFVIDKFPISRPNLTFSTLTVSNMSPEDSSIYLCSVDKGQGVLTEAFFGQGTRLTVV.

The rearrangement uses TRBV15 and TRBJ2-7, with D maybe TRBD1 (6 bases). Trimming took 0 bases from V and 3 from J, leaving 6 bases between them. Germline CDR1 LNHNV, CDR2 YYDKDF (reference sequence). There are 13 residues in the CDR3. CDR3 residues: CATSREQGYEQYF. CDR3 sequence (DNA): TGTGCCACCAGCAGAGAACAGGGCTACGAGCAGTACTTC.

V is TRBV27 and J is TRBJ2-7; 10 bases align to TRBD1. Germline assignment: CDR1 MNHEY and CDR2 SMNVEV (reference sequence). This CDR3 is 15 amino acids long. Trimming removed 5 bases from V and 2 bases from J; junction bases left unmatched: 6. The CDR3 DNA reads TGTGCCAGCAGTCTCAAGGACAGGGGGGCCTACGAGCAGTACTTC. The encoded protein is CASSLKDRGAYEQYF.

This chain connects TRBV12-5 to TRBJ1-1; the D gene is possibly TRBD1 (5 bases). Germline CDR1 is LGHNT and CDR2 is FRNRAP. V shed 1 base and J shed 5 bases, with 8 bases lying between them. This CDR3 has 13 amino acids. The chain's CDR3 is CASGLGGVTEAFF. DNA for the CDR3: TGTGCTAGTGGTTTGGGGGGGGTAACTGAAGCTTTCTTT.

CDR3 residues: CSVARDTEAFF. The CDR3 DNA is TGCAGCGTTGCCAGGGACACTGAAGCTTTCTTT. The rearrangement uses TRBV29-1 and TRBJ1-1; TRBD1 might be the D (5 bases). CDR3 length: 11 amino acids. Per germline, CDR1 SQVTM and CDR2 ANQGSEA. V was trimmed by 4 bases and J by 3 bases, leaving 6 bases between them.

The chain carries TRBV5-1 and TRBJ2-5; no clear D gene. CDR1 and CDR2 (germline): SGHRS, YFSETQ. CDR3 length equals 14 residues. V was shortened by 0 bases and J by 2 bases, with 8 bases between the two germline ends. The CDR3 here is CASSLANRQETQYF. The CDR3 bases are TGCGCCAGCAGCTTGGCCAACCGTCAAGAGACCCAGTACTTC.

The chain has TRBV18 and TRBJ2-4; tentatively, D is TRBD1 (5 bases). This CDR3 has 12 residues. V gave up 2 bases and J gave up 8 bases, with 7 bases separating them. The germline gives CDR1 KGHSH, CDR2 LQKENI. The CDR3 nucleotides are TGTGCCAGCTCACCAGACAGCGACATTCAGTACTTC. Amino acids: CASSPDSDIQYF.

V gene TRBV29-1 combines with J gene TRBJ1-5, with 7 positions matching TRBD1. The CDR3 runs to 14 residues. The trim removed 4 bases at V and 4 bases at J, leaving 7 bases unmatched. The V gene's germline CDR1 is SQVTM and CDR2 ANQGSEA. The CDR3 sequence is CSVGAGTENQPQHF. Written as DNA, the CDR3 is TGCAGCGTTGGCGCCGGGACAGAGAATCAGCCCCAGCATTTT. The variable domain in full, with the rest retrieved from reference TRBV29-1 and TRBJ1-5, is SAVISQKPSRDICQRGTSLTIQCQVDSQVTMMFWYRQQPGQSLTLIATANQGSEATYESGFVIDKFPISRPNLTFSTLTVSNMSPEDSSIYLCSVGAGTENQPQHFGDGTRLSIL.

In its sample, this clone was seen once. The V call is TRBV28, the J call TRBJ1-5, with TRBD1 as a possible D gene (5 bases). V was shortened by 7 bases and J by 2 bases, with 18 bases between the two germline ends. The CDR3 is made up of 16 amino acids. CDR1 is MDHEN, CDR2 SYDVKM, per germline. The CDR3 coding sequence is TGTGCCAGCACCAGAACAAAACTCAGGGGCAATCAGCCCCAGCATTTT. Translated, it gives CASTRTKLRGNQPQHF. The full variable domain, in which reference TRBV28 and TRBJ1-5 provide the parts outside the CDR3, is DVKVTQSSRYLVKRTGEKVFLECVQDMDHENMFWYRQDPGLGLRLIYFSYDVKMKEKGDIPEGYSVSREKKERFSLILESASTNQTSMYLCASTRTKLRGNQPQHFGDGTRLSIL.

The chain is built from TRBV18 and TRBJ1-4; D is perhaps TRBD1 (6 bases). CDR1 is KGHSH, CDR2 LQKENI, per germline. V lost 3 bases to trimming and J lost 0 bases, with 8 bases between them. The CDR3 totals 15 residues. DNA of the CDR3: TGTGCCAGCTCACCGGGACAATCAACTAATGAAAAACTGTTTTTT. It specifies CASSPGQSTNEKLFF. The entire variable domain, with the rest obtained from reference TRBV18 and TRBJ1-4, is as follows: NAGVMQNPRHLVRRRGQEARLRCSPMKGHSHVYWYRQLPEEGLKFMVYLQKENIIDESGMPKERFSAEFPKEGPSILRIQQVVRGDSAAYFCASSPGQSTNEKLFFGSGTQLSVL.

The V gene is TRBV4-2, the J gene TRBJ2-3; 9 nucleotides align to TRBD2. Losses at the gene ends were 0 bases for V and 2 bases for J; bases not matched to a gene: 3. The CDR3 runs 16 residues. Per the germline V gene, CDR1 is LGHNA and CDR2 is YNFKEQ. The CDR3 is CASSQDGGRATDTQYF. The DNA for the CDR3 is TGTGCCAGCAGCCAAGACGGCGGGAGGGCCACAGATACGCAGTATTTT.

Here the CDR3 reads CASSYSGRRYYGYTF. The CDR3 nucleotides are TGTGCCAGCAGTTACTCAGGCCGCAGGTATTATGGCTACACCTTC. This chain joins TRBV6-5 and TRBJ1-2, with unresolved D. This CDR3 comprises 15 residues. V dropped 0 bases and J dropped 5 bases, with 13 bases sitting between them. Germline lookup yields CDR1 MNHEY and CDR2 SVGAGI.

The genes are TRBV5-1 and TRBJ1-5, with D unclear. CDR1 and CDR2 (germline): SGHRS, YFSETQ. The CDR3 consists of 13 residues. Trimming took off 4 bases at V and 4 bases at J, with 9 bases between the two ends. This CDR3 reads CASSKDLNQPQHF. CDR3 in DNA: TGCGCCAGCAGCAAGGACCTGAATCAGCCCCAGCATTTT.

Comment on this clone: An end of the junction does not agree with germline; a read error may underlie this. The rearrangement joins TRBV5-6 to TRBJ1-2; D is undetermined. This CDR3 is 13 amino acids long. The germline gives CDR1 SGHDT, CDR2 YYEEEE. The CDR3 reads CASSLLLSRPPFF. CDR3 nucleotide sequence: TGTGCCAGCAGCTTGCTCCTTTCACGGCCTCCCTTTTTC. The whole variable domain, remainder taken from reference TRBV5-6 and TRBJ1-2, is DAGVTQSPTHLIKTRGQQVTLRCSPKSGHDTVSWYQQALGQGPQFIFQYYEEEERQRGNFPDRFSGHQFPNYSSELNVNALLLGDSALYLCASSLLLSRPPFFGSGTRLTVV.

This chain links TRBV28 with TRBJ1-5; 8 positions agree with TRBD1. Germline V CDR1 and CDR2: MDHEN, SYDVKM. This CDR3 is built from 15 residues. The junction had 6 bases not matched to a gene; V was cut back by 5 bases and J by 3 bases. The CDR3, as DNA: TGTGCCAGCAGTCAACAGGGGGGGTCCAATCAGCCCCAGCATTTT. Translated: CASSQQGGSNQPQHF.

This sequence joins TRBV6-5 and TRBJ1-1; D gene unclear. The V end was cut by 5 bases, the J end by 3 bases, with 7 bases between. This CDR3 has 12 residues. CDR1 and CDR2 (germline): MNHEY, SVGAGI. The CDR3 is CASSPGHTEAFF. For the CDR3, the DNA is TGTGCCAGCAGTCCAGGTCACACTGAAGCTTTCTTT.

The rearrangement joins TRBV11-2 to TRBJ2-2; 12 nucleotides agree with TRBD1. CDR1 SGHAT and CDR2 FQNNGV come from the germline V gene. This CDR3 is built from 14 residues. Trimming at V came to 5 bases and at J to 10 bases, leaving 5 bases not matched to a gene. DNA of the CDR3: TGTGCCAGCAGCGAGGGACAGGGGGCTATGGAGCTGTTTTTT. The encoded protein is CASSEGQGAMELFF.